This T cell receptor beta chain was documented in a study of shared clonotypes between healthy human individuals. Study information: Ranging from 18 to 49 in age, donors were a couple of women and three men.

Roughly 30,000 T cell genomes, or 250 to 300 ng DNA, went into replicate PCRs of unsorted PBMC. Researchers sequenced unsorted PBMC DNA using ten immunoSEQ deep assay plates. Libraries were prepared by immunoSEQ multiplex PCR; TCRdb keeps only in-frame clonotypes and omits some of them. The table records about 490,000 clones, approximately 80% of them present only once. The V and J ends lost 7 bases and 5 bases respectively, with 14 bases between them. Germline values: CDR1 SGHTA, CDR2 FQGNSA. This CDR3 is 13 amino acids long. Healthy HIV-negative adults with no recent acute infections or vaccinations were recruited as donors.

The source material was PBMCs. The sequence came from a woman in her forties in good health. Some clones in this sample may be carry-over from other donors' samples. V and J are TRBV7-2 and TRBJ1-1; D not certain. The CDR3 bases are TGTGCCAGCATCGCCGGAGTGGGGACTGAAGCTTTCTTT. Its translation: CASIAGVGTEAFF.